This TCR beta chain was identified in a study of molecular identifiers for immune sequencing clone quantification. This CDR3 region has 16 residues. From germline, CDR1 is LGHNT and CDR2 FRNRAP. Trimming removed 5 bases from V and 8 bases from J; junction bases left unmatched: 9. TCRdb itself ran the PCR reads through MiXCR, one entry per CDR3 protein. Among about 640,000 distinct CDR3 sequences listed, less than 20% were seen once. There are many counts of this clonotype. This TCR was sampled from a human donor in good health. Some libraries in this study had Jurkat cell RNA spiked in. The chain has TRBV12-5 and TRBJ2-3; 14 positions agree with TRBD2. The sequencing sample was made of naive CD8+ T cells from blood, with Jurkat cell RNA spiked in. The subset denotes: FACS-sorted CD8+CD4-CCR7+CD45RA+ naive T cells. DNA of the CDR3: TGTGCTAGTGGTACCCAGGGGGGACTAGCGGGGGTTACGCAGTATTTT. It is translated as CASGTQGGLAGVTQYF.